This TCR beta chain is drawn from a study of OX40 agonist ivuxolimab in advanced cancers. About the study: Every 2 weeks, patients got intravenous ivuxolimab at one of six dose levels (0.01-10 mg/kg). A history of anti-PD-1, anti-PD-L1 or anti-CTLA-4 therapy was acceptable, and 40% had some.

General observations from the study: Which antigen the expanded peripheral T cells recognized is unknown. Low normalized T-cell clonal expansion was additionally recorded for some nonresponders.

This table comes from immunoSEQ multiplex PCR, and its TCRdb copy is limited to in-frame clones, with some not included. In the table there are fewer than 90,000 clones, roughly 90% of which are singletons. Regarding this clone: What it binds is not known.

The clonotype was recovered from an adult with an advanced solid tumor such as melanoma, head and neck, liver or kidney cancer. Sequences were derived from CD4+ or CD8+ T cells sorted from blood, sampled in a trial of the OX40 agonist ivuxolimab.

The CDR3 region has the DNA TGTGCCAGCAGCGTAGGTGGGAGTGGTGGAGATACGCAGTATTTT. The encoded protein is CASSVGGSGGDTQYF. V usage is TRBV9 and J usage is TRBJ2-3, with D perhaps TRBD2 (5 bases). Germline loops: CDR1 SGDLS, CDR2 YYNGEE. The germline V and J ends were trimmed by 0 bases and 5 bases, with 13 bases remaining between them. The CDR3 loop spans 15 amino acids.